This TCR beta chain came from a study of cytomegalovirus exposure and HLA in healthy donors. Study conclusions and caveats: It was found in a later analysis that first-cohort TCR clusters tended to co-occur in the 120 validation repertoires.

The V and J ends lost 3 bases and 8 bases respectively, with 22 bases between them. The CDR3 is made up of 16 amino acids. CDR1 is KGHSH, CDR2 LQKENI, per germline. These donors were members of the roughly 130-subject validation cohort, a group separate from the approximately 680-subject first cohort. Of note for this clone: Its matching antigen is unknown.

Using immunoSEQ multiplex PCR, the repertoire was profiled, and TCRdb retains in-frame clones only, with some absent. The profile covers 150,000 to 200,000 clones, with roughly 86% appearing a single time and 1.4% to 1.5% taken by the ten largest. The origin of this receptor is a woman between 18 and 29 years old in good health and CMV-seronegative. The gene calls are TRBV18 and TRBJ1-1; no reliable D call. Specimen: PBMCs. CDR3 DNA sequence: TGTGCCAGCTCACCTAAGGCGACTAATGTCCCGGGGGAAGCTTTCTTT. Translated: CASSPKATNVPGEAFF. Supplemented by reference TRBV18 and TRBJ1-1, the full variable domain reads NAGVMQNPRHLVRRRGQEARLRCSPMKGHSHVYWYRQLPEEGLKFMVYLQKENIIDESGMPKERFSAEFPKEGPSILRIQQVVRGDSAAYFCASSPKATNVPGEAFFGQGTRLTVV.